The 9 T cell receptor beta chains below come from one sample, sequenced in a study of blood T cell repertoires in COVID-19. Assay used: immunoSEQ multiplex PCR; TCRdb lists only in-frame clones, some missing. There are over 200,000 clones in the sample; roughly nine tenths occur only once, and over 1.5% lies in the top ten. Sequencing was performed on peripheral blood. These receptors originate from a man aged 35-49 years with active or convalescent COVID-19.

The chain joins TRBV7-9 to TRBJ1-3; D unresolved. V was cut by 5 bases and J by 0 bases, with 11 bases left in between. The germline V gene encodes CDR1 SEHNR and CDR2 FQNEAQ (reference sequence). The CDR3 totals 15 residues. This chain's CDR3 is CASSPVDTSGNTIYF. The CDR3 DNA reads TGTGCCAGCAGCCCTGTCGACACCTCTGGAAACACCATATATTTT.

The CDR3 protein is CASSPGPRGSYNEQFF. The CDR3 coding sequence is TGTGCCAGCAGTCCGGGTCCCAGGGGCTCCTACAATGAGCAGTTCTTC. The V gene is TRBV27, the J gene TRBJ2-1; tentatively, D is TRBD1 (6 bases). V was cut by 5 bases and J by 0 bases, with 14 bases left in between. Per the germline V gene, CDR1 is MNHEY and CDR2 is SMNVEV (reference sequence). The CDR3 is 16 residues long.

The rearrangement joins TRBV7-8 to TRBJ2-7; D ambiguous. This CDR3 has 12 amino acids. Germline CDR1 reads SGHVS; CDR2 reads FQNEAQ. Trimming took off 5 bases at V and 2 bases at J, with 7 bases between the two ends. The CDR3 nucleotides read TGTGCCAGCAGCCCCCCAGCCTACGAGCAGTACTTC. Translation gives CASSPPAYEQYF.

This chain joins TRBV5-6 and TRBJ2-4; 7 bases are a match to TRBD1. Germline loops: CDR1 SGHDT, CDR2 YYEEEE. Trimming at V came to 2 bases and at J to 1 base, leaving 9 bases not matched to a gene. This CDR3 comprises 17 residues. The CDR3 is CASSLLTGDLAKNIQYF. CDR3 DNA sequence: TGTGCCAGCAGCTTACTTACAGGGGACCTGGCCAAAAACATTCAGTACTTC. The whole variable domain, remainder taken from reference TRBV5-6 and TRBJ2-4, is DAGVTQSPTHLIKTRGQQVTLRCSPKSGHDTVSWYQQALGQGPQFIFQYYEEEERQRGNFPDRFSGHQFPNYSSELNVNALLLGDSALYLCASSLLTGDLAKNIQYFGAGTRLSVL.

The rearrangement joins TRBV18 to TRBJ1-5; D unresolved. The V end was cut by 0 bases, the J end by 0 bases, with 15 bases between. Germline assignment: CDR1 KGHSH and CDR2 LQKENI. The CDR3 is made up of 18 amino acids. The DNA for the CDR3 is TGTGCCAGCTCACCACCTTCCAGCAGCGACTATAGCAATCAGCCCCAGCATTTT. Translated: CASSPPSSSDYSNQPQHF.

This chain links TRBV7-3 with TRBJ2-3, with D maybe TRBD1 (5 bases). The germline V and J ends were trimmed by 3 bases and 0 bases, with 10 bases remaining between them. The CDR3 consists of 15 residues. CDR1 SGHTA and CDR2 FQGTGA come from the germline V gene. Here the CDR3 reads CASSFMGLSTDTQYF. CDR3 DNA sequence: TGTGCCAGCAGCTTTATGGGGCTTAGCACAGATACGCAGTATTTT.

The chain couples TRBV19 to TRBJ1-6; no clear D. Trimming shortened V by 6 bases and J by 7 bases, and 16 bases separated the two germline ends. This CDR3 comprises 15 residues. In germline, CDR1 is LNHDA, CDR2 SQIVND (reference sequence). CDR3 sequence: CASRPISGSNSPLHF. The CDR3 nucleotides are TGTGCCAGTAGGCCCATTTCTGGGAGCAATTCACCCCTCCACTTT.

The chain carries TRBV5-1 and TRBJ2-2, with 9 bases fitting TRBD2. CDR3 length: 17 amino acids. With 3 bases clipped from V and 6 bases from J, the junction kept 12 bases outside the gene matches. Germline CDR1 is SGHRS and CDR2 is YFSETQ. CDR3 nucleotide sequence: TGCGCCAGCAGCTCACTCGGTAGCGGGAGTTGGGCCGGGGAGCTGTTTTTT. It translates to CASSSLGSGSWAGELFF.

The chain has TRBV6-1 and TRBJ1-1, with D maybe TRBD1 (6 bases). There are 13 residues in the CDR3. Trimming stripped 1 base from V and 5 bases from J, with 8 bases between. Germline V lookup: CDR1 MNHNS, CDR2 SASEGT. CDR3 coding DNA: TGTGCCAGCAGTGAAGGTAGGGGGACTGAAGCTTTCTTT. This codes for CASSEGRGTEAFF.